This is a list of T cell receptor beta chains from one sample in a study of OX40 agonist ivuxolimab in advanced cancers. Sequencing was performed with immunoSEQ multiplex PCR; in TCRdb, only in-frame clones are kept and a portion is missing. The sample shows tens of thousands of clones, roughly 86% of them seen only once. The input for sequencing was CD4+ or CD8+ T cells sorted from blood, taken in a trial of the OX40 agonist ivuxolimab. These receptors were obtained from an adult with an advanced solid tumor such as melanoma, head and neck, liver or kidney cancer. Each CDR3 is given with its conserved first and last residue. A D gene is named only where the DNA matches it firmly. A row's size may be missing; if present it is once, few, many or a size class.

.	TRBV29-1	.	TRBJ1-1	CSVVQGGNTEAFF	TGCAGCGTCGTACAGGGTGGGAACACTGAAGCTTTCTTT
.	TRBV19	TRBD1	TRBJ1-5	CASTGQAYSNQPQHF	TGTGCCAGTACCGGACAGGCCTATAGCAATCAGCCCCAGCATTTT
.	TRBV7-3	TRBD2	TRBJ2-1	CASSNSGGGEQFF	TGTGCCAGCAGTAACAGCGGGGGAGGGGAGCAGTTCTTC
once	TRBV15	.	TRBJ2-7	CATSRDLDFGEQYF	TGTGCCACCAGCAGAGATCTGGATTTCGGCGAGCAGTACTTC
once	TRBV4-1	.	TRBJ2-4	CASSQGWARGQAKNIQYF	TGCGCCAGCAGCCAAGGATGGGCCCGGGGCCAAGCCAAAAACATTCAGTACTTC
.	TRBV6-5	.	TRBJ1-5	CASKITGQGYQPQHF	TGTGCCAGCAAGATAACAGGGCAGGGGTATCAGCCCCAGCATTTT
.	TRBV5-1	TRBD1	TRBJ2-1	CASTGGYNEQFF	TGCGCCAGCACAGGGGGCTACAATGAGCAGTTCTTC
.	TRBV25-1	TRBD1	TRBJ2-7	CARTSTGGEHEQYF	TGTGCCAGAACATCGACAGGGGGGGAGCACGAGCAGTACTTC
.	TRBV10-1	.	TRBJ2-3	CASSRGTSTDTQYF	TGCGCCAGCAGTCGGGGAACTAGCACAGATACGCAGTATTTT
.	TRBV14	.	TRBJ2-5	CASSQDFNPQGGQETQYF	TGTGCCAGCAGCCAAGATTTCAACCCCCAGGGTGGGCAAGAGACCCAGTACTTC
few	TRBV4-1	TRBD2	TRBJ2-1	CASSQGMIAGHNEQFF	TGCGCCAGCAGCCAGGGGATGATAGCGGGGCACAATGAGCAGTTCTTC
.	TRBV6-1	.	TRBJ1-5	CASSEGRVRQPQHF	TGTGCCAGCAGTGAGGGCAGGGTGCGCCAGCCCCAGCATTTT
.	TRBV28	.	TRBJ1-1	CASMTTEAFF	TGTGCCAGCATGACCACTGAAGCTTTCTTT
.	TRBV6-1	.	TRBJ2-1	CASSQQNSYNEQFF	TGTGCCAGCAGTCAACAGAACTCCTACAATGAGCAGTTCTTC
.	TRBV29-1	.	TRBJ2-3	CSVRTSTDTQYF	TGCAGCGTTCGGACGTCGACAGATACGCAGTATTTT
.	TRBV5-4	.	TRBJ2-7	CASSLIGGSAYEQYF	TGTGCCAGCAGCTTGATCGGGGGTTCGGCCTACGAGCAGTACTTC
.	TRBV4-1	.	TRBJ2-3	CASSQDPQGRTDTQYF	TGCGCCAGCAGCCAAGATCCCCAGGGTAGAACAGATACGCAGTATTTT
few	TRBV7-9	TRBD1	TRBJ1-2	CASSRQGGYGYTF	TGTGCCAGCAGCCGACAGGGGGGCTATGGCTACACCTTC
.	TRBV27	.	TRBJ1-1	CASSSLLGDTEAFF	TGTGCCAGCAGTTCTTTATTGGGTGACACTGAAGCTTTCTTT
few	TRBV19	.	TRBJ1-5	CASSPQSNQPQHF	TGTGCCAGTAGCCCACAAAGCAATCAGCCCCAGCATTTT
.	TRBV4-1	.	TRBJ1-5	CASSLGPSGAGNQPQHF	TGCGCCAGCAGCCTTGGGCCCTCGGGGGCAGGCAATCAGCCCCAGCATTTT
.	TRBV19	.	TRBJ1-2	CASSHRRDGLYGYTF	TGTGCCAGTAGTCATCGGAGGGATGGACTCTATGGCTACACCTTC
.	TRBV30	TRBD1	TRBJ1-2	CAWSVHRGEGYTF	TGTGCCTGGAGTGTTCACAGGGGGGAAGGCTACACCTTC
.	TRBV10-3	TRBD1	TRBJ2-3	CAIKDRDWGDTDTQYF	TGTGCCATCAAGGACAGGGATTGGGGGGACACAGATACGCAGTATTTT
.	TRBV19	.	TRBJ1-1	CASRKTGGTEAFF	TGTGCCAGTAGGAAAACAGGCGGCACTGAAGCTTTCTTT
.	TRBV7-9	TRBD1	TRBJ2-2	CASSLDQGARTGELFF	TGTGCCAGCAGCTTAGATCAGGGGGCGAGGACCGGGGAGCTGTTTTTT
few	TRBV7-8	.	TRBJ2-7	CASSLSVGGSPTREQYF	TGTGCCAGCAGCTTATCGGTCGGCGGCTCCCCGACTCGGGAGCAGTACTTC
.	TRBV5-1	TRBD2	TRBJ2-3	CASSLGASGGYTDTQYF	TGCGCCAGCAGCTTGGGGGCTAGCGGGGGTTACACAGATACGCAGTATTTT
.	TRBV5-1	.	TRBJ2-1	CASSLRERMGEQFF	TGCGCCAGCAGCTTGCGGGAGAGGATGGGTGAGCAGTTCTTC
.	TRBV11-2	.	TRBJ2-1	CASSLDDGRYNEQFF	TGTGCCAGCAGCTTAGACGATGGTAGATACAATGAGCAGTTCTTC
.	TRBV5-4	.	TRBJ1-6	CASSSSRSSYNSPLHF	TGTGCCAGCAGTTCTTCACGGAGCTCCTATAATTCACCCCTCCACTTT
few	TRBV9	TRBD2	TRBJ2-1	CASSVGTSGGANEQFF	TGTGCCAGCAGCGTAGGGACTAGCGGGGGGGCAAATGAGCAGTTCTTC
.	TRBV2	.	TRBJ2-7	CASSERIGVSSYEQYF	TGTGCCAGCAGTGAACGAATCGGGGTGTCGTCGTACGAGCAGTACTTC
.	TRBV2	.	TRBJ1-5	CASTAPRGPQHF	TGTGCCAGCACCGCACCTCGAGGGCCCCAGCATTTT
.	TRBV28	.	TRBJ1-3	CATTSSGNTIYF	TGTGCCACCACGTCCTCTGGAAACACCATATATTTT
.	TRBV5-4	.	TRBJ1-2	CASSSSGDYGYTF	TGTGCCAGCAGCTCCTCTGGGGACTATGGCTACACCTTC
.	TRBV30	.	TRBJ2-5	CAYTIGGGGETQYF	TGTGCCTACACCATCGGGGGAGGGGGAGAGACCCAGTACTTC
.	TRBV6-1	.	TRBJ1-5	CASSGNIISNQPQHF	TGTGCCAGCAGTGGTAACATAATTAGCAATCAGCCCCAGCATTTT
.	TRBV30	TRBD1	TRBJ1-1	CAWSGTVNTEAFF	TGTGCCTGGTCCGGGACAGTGAACACTGAAGCTTTCTTT
few	TRBV7-9	TRBD1	TRBJ2-7	CASNSGQGGEQYF	TGTGCCAGCAACTCTGGACAGGGAGGCGAGCAGTACTTC
.	TRBV6-6	.	TRBJ1-2	CASSPQGAFGYTF	TGTGCCAGCAGTCCACAGGGAGCTTTTGGCTACACCTTC
.	TRBV18	TRBD1	TRBJ1-1	CASSRRQGRDTEAFF	TGTGCCAGCTCACGGAGACAGGGTAGGGACACTGAAGCTTTCTTT
.	TRBV19	.	TRBJ1-3	CASSFSLGGVSGNTIYF	TGTGCCAGTAGTTTTTCTTTGGGCGGGGTATCTGGAAACACCATATATTTT
.	TRBV7-9	.	TRBJ1-5	CASSQHGTANSNQPQHF	TGTGCCAGCAGCCAGCACGGGACCGCGAATAGCAATCAGCCCCAGCATTTT
.	TRBV9	TRBD1	TRBJ2-7	CASSVTGAGGEQYF	TGTGCCAGCAGCGTTACAGGGGCCGGAGGTGAGCAGTACTTC
.	TRBV19	TRBD2	TRBJ2-3	CASSIARTSGSTDTQYF	TGTGCCAGTAGTATTGCCCGCACTAGCGGGAGCACAGATACGCAGTATTTT
.	TRBV2	TRBD2	TRBJ2-4	CASGERGGKNIQYF	TGTGCCAGCGGGGAACGGGGGGGGAAAAACATTCAGTACTTC
.	TRBV10-3	TRBD1	TRBJ2-7	CAIRVGTGNYEQYF	TGTGCCATCAGGGTTGGGACAGGGAACTACGAGCAGTACTTC
.	TRBV30	.	TRBJ2-4	CAWSVTRIKWYF	TGTGCCTGGAGTGTAACCCGAATTAAGTGGTACTTC